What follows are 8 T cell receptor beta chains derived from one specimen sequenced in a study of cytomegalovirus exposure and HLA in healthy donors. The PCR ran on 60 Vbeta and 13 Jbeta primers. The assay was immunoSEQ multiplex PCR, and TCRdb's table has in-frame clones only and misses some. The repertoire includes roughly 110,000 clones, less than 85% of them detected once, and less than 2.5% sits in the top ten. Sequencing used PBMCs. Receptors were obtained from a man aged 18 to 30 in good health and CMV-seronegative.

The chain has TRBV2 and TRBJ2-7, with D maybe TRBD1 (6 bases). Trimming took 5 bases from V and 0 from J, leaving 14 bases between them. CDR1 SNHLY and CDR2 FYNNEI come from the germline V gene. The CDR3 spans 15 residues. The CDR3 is CASSTPGTTSYEQYF. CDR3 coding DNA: TGTGCCAGCAGTACACCCGGGACAACCTCCTACGAGCAGTACTTC. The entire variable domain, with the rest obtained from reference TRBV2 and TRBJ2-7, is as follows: EPEVTQTPSHQVTQMGQEVILRCVPISNHLYFYWYRQILGQKVEFLVSFYNNEISEKSEIFDDQFSVERPDGSNFTLKIRSTKLEDSAMYFCASSTPGTTSYEQYFGPGTRLTVT.

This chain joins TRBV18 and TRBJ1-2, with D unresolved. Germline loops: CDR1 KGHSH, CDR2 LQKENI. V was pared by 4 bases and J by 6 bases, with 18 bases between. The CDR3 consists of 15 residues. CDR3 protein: CASSRLEGKVDGYTF. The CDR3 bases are TGTGCCAGCTCACGCCTCGAGGGTAAAGTCGATGGCTACACCTTC.

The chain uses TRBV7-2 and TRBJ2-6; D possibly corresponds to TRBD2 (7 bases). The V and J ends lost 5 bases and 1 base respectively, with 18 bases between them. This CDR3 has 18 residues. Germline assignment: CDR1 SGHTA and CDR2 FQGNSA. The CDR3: CASSPSGGQLSGANVLTF. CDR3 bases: TGTGCCAGCAGCCCCTCCGGGGGGCAGTTGTCTGGGGCCAACGTCCTGACTTTC.

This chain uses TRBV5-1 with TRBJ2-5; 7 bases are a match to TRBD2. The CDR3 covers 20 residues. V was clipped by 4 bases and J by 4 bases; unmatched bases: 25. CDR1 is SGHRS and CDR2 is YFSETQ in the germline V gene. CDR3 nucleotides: TGCGCCAGCAGCAGAAGGACCGGGACTACTAGCTTGACGAGGGGAGAGACCCAGTACTTC. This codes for CASSRRTGTTSLTRGETQYF.

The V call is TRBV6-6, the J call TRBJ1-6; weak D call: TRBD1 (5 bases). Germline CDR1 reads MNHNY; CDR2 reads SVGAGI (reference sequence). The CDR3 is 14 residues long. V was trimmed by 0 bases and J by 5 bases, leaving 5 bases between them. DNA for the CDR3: TGTGCCAGCAGTTACTCAGGGGATAATTCACCCCTCCACTTT. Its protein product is CASSYSGDNSPLHF.

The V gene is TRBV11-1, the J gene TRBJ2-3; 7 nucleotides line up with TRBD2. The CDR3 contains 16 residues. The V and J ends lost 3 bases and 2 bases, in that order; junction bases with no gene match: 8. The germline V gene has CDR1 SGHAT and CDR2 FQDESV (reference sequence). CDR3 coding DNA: TGTGCCAGCAGCTTTTCTCGGACTAGATACACAGATACGCAGTATTTT. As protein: CASSFSRTRYTDTQYF.

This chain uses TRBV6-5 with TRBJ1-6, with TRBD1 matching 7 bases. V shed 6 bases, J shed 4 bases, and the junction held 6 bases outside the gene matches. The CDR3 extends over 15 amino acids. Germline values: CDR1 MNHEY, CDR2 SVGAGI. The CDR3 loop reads CASRTRGQYNSPLHF. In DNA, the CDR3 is TGTGCCAGCAGAACGAGGGGACAGTATAATTCACCCCTCCACTTT.

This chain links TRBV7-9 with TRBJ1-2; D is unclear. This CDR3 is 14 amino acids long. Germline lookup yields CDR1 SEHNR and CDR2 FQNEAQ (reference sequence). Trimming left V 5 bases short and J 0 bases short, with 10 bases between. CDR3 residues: CASSGVVANYGYTF. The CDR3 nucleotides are TGTGCCAGCAGCGGAGTAGTAGCTAACTATGGCTACACCTTC. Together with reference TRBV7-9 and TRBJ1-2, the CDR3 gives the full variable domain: DTGVSQNPRHKITKRGQNVTFRCDPISEHNRLYWYRQTLGQGPEFLTYFQNEAQLEKSRLLSDRFSAERPKGSFSTLEIQRTEQGDSAMYLCASSGVVANYGYTFGSGTRLTVV.